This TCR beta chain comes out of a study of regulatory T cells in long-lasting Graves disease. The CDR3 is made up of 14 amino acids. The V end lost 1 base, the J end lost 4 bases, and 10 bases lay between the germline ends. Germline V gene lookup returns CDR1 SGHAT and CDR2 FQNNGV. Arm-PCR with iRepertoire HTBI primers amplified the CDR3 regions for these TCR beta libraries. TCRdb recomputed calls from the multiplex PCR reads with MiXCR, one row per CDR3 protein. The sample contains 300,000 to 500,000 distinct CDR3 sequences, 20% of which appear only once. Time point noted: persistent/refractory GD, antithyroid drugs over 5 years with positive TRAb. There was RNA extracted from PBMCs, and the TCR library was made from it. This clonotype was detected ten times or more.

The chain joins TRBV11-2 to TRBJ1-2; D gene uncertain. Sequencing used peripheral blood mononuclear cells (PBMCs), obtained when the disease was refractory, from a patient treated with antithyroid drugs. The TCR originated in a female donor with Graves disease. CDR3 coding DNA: TGTGCCAGCAGCTTAGCTAGTGTCAGCTATGGCTACACCTTC. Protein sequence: CASSLASVSYGYTF.